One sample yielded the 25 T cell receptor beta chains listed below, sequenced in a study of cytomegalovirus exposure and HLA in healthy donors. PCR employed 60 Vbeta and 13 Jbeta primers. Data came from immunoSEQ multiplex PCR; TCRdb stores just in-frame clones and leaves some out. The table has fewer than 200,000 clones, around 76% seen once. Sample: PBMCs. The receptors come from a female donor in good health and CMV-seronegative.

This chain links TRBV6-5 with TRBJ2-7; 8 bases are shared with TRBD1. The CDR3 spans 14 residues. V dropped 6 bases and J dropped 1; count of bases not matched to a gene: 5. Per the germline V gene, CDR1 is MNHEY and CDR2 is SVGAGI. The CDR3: CASRRQGPSYEQYF. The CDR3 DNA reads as TGTGCCAGCAGACGACAGGGGCCTTCCTACGAGCAGTACTTC.

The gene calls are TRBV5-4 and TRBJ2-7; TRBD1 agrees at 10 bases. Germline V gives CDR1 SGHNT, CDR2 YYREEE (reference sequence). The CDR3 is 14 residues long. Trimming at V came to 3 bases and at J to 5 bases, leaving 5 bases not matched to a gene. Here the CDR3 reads CASSSTGGPNEQYF. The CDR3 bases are TGTGCCAGCAGCTCGACAGGGGGCCCCAACGAGCAGTACTTC.

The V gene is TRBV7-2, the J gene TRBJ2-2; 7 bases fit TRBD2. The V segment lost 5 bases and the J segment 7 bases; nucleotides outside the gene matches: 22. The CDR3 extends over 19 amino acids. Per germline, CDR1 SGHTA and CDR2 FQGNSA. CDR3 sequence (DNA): TGTGCCAGCAGCACAGAGGTCCGGGACTACCGACTTCGGATCGGGGAGCTGTTTTTT. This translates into CASSTEVRDYRLRIGELFF. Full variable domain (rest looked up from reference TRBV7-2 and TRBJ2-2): GAGVSQSPSNKVTEKGKDVELRCDPISGHTALYWYRQSLGQGLEFLIYFQGNSAPDKSGLPSDRFSAERTGGSVSTLTIQRTQQEDSAVYLCASSTEVRDYRLRIGELFFGEGSRLTVL.

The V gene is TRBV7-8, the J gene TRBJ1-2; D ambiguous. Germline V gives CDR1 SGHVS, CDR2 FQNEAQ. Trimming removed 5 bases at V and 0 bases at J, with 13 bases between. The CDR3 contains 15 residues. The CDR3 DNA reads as TGTGCCAGCAGCGAAGCTGCCGAACCTAACTATGGCTACACCTTC. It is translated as CASSEAAEPNYGYTF.

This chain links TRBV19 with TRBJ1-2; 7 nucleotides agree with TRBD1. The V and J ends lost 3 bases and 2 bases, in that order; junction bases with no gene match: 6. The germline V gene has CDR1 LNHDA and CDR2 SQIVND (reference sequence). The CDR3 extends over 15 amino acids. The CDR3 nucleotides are TGTGCCAGTAGTATGGCGAGACAGGGAAACTATGGCTACACCTTC. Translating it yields CASSMARQGNYGYTF.

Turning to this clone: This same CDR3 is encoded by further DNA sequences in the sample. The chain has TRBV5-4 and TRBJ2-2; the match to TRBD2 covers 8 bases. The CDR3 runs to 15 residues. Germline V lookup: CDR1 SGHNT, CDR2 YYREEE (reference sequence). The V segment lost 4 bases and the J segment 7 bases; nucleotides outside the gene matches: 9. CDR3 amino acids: CASSLDAGGGGELFF. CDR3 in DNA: TGTGCCAGCAGCCTGGATGCGGGGGGCGGCGGGGAGCTGTTTTTT.

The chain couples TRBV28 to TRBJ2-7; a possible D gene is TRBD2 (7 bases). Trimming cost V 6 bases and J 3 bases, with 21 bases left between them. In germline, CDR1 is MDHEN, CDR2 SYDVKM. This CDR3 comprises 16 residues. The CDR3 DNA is TGTGCCAGCAGCCCGAGGGGGGGTCCCTACTACTACGAGCAGTACTTC. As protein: CASSPRGGPYYYEQYF.

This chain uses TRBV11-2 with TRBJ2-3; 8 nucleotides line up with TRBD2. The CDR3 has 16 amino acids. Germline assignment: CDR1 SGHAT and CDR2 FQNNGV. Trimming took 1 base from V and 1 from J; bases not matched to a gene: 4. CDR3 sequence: CASSLVGREGTDTQYF. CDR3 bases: TGTGCCAGCAGCTTAGTTGGGCGGGAGGGCACAGATACGCAGTATTTT.

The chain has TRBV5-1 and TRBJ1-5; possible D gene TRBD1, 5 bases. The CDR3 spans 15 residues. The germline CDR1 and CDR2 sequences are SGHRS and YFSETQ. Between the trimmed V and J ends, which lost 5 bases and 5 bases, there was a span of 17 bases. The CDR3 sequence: CASSSGGGGDQPQHF. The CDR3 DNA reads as TGCGCCAGCAGTTCCGGGGGGGGAGGAGATCAGCCCCAGCATTTT.

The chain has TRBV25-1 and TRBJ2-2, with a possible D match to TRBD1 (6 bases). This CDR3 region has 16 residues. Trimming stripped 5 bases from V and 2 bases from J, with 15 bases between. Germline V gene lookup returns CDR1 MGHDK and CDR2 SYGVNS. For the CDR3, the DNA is TGTGCCAGCAGTCCCCCGGGCAGGGGCAACACCGGGGAGCTGTTTTTT. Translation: CASSPPGRGNTGELFF.

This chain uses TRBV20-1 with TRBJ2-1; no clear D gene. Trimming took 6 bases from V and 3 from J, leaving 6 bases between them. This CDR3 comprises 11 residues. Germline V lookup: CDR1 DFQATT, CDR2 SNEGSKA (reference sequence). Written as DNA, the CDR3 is TGCAGTGCCCTAGGCTACAATGAGCAGTTCTTC. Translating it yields CSALGYNEQFF.

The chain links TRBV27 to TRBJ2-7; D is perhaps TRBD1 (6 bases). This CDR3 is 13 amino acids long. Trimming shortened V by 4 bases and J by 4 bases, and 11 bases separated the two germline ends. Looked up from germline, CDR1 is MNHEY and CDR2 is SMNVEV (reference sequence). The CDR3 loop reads CASSWGLEYEQYF. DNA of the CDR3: TGTGCCAGCAGTTGGGGGCTGGAGTACGAGCAGTACTTC.

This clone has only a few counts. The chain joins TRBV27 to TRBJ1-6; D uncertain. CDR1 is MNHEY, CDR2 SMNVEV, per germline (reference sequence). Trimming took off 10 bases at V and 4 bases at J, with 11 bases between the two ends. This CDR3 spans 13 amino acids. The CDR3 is CATSREYNSPLHF. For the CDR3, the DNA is TGTGCCACCTCGCGGGAGTATAATTCACCCCTCCACTTT.

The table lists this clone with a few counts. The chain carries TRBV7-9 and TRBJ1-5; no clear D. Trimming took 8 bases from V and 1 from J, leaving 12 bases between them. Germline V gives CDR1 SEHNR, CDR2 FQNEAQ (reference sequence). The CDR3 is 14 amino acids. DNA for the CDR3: TGTGCCAGCGTACAGCTCAACAGCAATCAGCCCCAGCATTTT. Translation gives CASVQLNSNQPQHF.

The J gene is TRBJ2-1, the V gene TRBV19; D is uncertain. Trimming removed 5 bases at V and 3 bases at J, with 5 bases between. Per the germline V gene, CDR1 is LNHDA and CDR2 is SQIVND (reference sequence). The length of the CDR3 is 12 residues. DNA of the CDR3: TGTGCCAGTAGTGCGGTCTACAATGAGCAGTTCTTC. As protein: CASSAVYNEQFF.

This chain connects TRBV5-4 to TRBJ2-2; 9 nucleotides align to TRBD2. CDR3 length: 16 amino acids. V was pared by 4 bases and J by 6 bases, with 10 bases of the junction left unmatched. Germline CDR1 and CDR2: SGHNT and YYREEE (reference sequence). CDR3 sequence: CASSPGGAGGAGELFF. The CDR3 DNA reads TGTGCCAGCAGCCCAGGCGGGGCGGGAGGGGCCGGGGAGCTGTTTTTT.

CDR3 sequence reads: CASSASGGAGETQYF. The DNA of the CDR3 is TGTGCCAGCAGTGCGAGCGGGGGGGCGGGTGAGACCCAGTACTTC. The V call is TRBV2, the J call TRBJ2-5; 10 bases are shared with TRBD2. The V gene's germline CDR1 is SNHLY and CDR2 FYNNEI. V was pared by 4 bases and J by 5 bases, with 7 bases of the junction left unmatched. The length of the CDR3 is 15 residues.

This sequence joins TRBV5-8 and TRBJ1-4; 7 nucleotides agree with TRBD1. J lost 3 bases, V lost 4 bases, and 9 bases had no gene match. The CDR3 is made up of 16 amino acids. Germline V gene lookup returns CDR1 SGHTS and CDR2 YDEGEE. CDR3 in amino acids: CASSDDRDLANEKLFF. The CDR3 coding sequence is TGTGCCAGCAGCGACGACAGGGATCTGGCTAATGAAAAACTGTTTTTT. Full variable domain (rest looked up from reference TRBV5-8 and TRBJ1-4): EAGVTQSPTHLIKTRGQQATLRCSPISGHTSVYWYQQALGLGLQFLLWYDEGEERNRGNFPPRFSGRQFPNYSSELNVNALELEDSALYLCASSDDRDLANEKLFFGSGTQLSVL.

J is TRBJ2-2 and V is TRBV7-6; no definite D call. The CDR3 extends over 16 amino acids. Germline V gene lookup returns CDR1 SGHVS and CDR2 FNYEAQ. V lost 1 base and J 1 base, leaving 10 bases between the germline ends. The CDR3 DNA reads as TGTGCCAGCAGCTTAGGGCGAACAGTGAACACCGGGGAGCTGTTTTTT. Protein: CASSLGRTVNTGELFF.

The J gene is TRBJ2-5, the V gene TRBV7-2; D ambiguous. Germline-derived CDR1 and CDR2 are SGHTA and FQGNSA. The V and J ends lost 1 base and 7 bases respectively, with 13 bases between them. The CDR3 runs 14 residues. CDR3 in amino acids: CASSLDGVARTQYF. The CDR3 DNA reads TGTGCCAGCAGCTTAGATGGAGTGGCGAGGACCCAGTACTTC.

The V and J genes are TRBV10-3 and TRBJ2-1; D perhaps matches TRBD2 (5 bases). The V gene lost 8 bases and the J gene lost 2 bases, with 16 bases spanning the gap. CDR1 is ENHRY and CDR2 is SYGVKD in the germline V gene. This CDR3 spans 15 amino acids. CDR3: CAIGGGERTYNEQFF. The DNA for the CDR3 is TGTGCCATCGGCGGTGGGGAGCGAACCTACAATGAGCAGTTCTTC.

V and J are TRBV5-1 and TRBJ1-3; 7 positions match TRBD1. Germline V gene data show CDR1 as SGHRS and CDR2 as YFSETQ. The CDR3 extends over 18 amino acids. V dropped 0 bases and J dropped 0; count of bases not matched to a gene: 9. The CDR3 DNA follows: TGCGCCAGCAGCTTGGGGACAGGACCCTGGCGCTCTGGAAACACCATATATTTT. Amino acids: CASSLGTGPWRSGNTIYF.

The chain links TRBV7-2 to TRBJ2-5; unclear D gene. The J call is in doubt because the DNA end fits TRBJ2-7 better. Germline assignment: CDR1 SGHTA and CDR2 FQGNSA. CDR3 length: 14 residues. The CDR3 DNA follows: TGTGCCAGCAGCTTCACCTCCCTCTCCTACGAGCAGTACTTC. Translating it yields CASSFTSLSYEQYF.

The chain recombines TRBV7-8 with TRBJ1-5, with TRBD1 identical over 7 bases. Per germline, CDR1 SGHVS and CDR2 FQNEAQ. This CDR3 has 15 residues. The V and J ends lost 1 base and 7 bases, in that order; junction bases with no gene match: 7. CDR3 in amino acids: CASSLGRGRQQPQHF. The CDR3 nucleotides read TGTGCCAGCAGCTTAGGGAGGGGGCGACAACAGCCCCAGCATTTT.

The CDR3 sequence: CARRGQGAGQPQHF. The CDR3, as DNA: TGTGCCAGGCGGGGACAGGGGGCGGGTCAGCCCCAGCATTTT. This chain connects TRBV21-1 to TRBJ1-5; the listed D gene, TRBD1, was not tested against the DNA. TRBV21-1 is shown as a pseudogene. The CDR3 loop spans 14 amino acids.